This T cell receptor beta chain was obtained from a study of PD-L1 blockade in urothelial cancer. Turning to the study itself: Patients commenced atezolizumab in 2014, and it was given at 1,200 mg intravenously every 3 weeks. The researchers analyzed blood 3 weeks (second dose) and 6 weeks after treatment start. Median T cell yield from blood was 120,000 to 150,000.

About this clone itself: Its antigen remains unidentified.

Clones were sequenced by immunoSEQ multiplex PCR, and TCRdb holds only the in-frame ones, with some missing. In the table there are about 91,000 clones, around nine tenths of which are singletons. General study points: The study found that durable-benefit patients expanded tumor-associated blood clones more at 3 weeks.

The receptor was isolated from a man in his sixties with urothelial cancer. Specimen: PBMCs, collected around atezolizumab (anti-PD-L1) treatment.

The CDR3: CASVTGNTGELFF. CDR3 DNA: TGTGCCAGCGTGACGGGGAACACCGGGGAGCTGTTTTTT. V usage is TRBV6-1 and J usage is TRBJ2-2, with unresolved D. V lost 8 bases to trimming and J lost 1 base, with 8 bases between them. Germline V CDR1 and CDR2: MNHNS, SASEGT. The CDR3 spans 13 residues.